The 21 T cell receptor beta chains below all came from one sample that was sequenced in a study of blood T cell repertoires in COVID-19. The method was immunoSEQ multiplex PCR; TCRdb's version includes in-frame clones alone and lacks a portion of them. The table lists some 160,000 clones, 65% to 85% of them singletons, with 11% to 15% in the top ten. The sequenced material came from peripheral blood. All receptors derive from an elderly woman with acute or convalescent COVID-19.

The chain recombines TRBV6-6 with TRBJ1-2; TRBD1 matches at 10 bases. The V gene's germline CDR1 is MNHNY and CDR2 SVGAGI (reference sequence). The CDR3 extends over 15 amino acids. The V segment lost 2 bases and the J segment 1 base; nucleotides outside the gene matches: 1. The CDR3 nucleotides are TGTGCCAGCAGTTACGGGACAGGGGTTAACTATGGCTACACCTTC. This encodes CASSYGTGVNYGYTF.

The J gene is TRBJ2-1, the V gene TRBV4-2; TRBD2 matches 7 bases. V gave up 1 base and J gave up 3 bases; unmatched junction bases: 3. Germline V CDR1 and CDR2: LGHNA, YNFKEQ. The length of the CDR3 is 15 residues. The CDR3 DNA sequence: TGTGCCAGCAGCCAAGCGGAGCGGGACTACAATGAGCAGTTCTTC. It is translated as CASSQAERDYNEQFF.

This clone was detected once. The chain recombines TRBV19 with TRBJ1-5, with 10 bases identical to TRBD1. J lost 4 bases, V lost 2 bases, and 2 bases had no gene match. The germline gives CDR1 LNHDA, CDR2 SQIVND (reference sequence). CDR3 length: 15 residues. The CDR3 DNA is TGTGCCAGTAGTATAAGGACAGGGGGTAATCAGCCCCAGCATTTT. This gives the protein CASSIRTGGNQPQHF.

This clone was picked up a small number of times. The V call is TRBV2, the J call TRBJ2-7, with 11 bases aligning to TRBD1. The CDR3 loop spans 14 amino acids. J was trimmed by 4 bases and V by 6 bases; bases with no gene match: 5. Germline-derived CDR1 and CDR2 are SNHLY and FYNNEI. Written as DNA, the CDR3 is TGTGCCAGCAGGTCGGGACAGGGGGGTTACGAGCAGTACTTC. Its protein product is CASRSGQGGYEQYF. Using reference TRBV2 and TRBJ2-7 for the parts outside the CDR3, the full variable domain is EPEVTQTPSHQVTQMGQEVILRCVPISNHLYFYWYRQILGQKVEFLVSFYNNEISEKSEIFDDQFSVERPDGSNFTLKIRSTKLEDSAMYFCASRSGQGGYEQYFGPGTRLTVT.

DNA of the CDR3: TGTGCCAGCAGCGCGGGACTAGCGGGAGGTGTTGAGCAGTTCTTC. Protein: CASSAGLAGGVEQFF. The J gene is TRBJ2-1, the V gene TRBV5-4, with 15 bases identical to TRBD2. Germline CDR1 SGHNT, CDR2 YYREEE (reference sequence). V lost 4 bases to trimming and J lost 9 bases; unmatched junction nucleotides: 5. The CDR3 loop spans 15 amino acids.

CDR3 DNA sequence: TGTGCCAGCAGTTCAGGGGGCGCGATGGAAGGCTACACCTTC. Translated, it gives CASSSGGAMEGYTF. The chain carries TRBV6-6 and TRBJ1-2; the match to TRBD1 covers 8 bases. The CDR3 length is 14 residues. Germline CDR1 MNHNY, CDR2 SVGAGI (reference sequence). V gave up 4 bases and J gave up 8 bases; unmatched junction bases: 9.

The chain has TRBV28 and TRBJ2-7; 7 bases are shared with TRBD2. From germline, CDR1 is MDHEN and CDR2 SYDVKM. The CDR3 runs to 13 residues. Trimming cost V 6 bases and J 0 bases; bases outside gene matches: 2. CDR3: CASRGGNSYEQYF. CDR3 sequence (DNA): TGTGCCAGCAGGGGGGGGAACTCCTACGAGCAGTACTTC.

The CDR3 nucleotides read TGCGCCAGCAGCCCCCAAGGAGGGAATTTGGCTAATGAAAAACTGTTTTTT. Protein product: CASSPQGGNLANEKLFF. This chain uses TRBV5-1 with TRBJ1-4; no reliable D call. The CDR3 length is 17 residues. Germline V gene data show CDR1 as SGHRS and CDR2 as YFSETQ. V was cut by 4 bases and J by 3 bases, with 19 bases left in between.

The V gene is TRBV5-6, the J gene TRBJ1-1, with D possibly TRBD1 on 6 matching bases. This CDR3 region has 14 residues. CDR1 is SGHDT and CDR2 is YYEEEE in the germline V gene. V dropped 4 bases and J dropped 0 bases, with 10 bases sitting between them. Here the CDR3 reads CASSTGHLNTEAFF. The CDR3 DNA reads TGTGCCAGCAGCACGGGACACTTGAACACTGAAGCTTTCTTT.

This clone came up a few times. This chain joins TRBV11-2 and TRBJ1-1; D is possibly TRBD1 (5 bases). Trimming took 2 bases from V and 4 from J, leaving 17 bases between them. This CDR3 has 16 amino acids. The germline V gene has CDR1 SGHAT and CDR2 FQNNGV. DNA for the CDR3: TGTGCCAGCAGCTTATACGTGGGCAGGGTCGGCACTGAAGCTTTCTTT. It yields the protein CASSLYVGRVGTEAFF. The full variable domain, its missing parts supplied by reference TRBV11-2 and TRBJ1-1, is EAGVAQSPRYKIIEKRQSVAFWCNPISGHATLYWYQQILGQGPKLLIQFQNNGVVDDSQLPKDRFSAERLKGVDSTLKIQPAKLEDSAVYLCASSLYVGRVGTEAFFGQGTRLTVV.

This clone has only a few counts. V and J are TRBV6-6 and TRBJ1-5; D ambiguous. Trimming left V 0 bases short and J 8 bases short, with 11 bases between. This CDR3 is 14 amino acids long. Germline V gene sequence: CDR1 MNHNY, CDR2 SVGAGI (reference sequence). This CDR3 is CASSYSTPGKPQHF. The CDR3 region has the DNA TGTGCCAGCAGTTACTCGACCCCGGGGAAGCCCCAGCATTTT.

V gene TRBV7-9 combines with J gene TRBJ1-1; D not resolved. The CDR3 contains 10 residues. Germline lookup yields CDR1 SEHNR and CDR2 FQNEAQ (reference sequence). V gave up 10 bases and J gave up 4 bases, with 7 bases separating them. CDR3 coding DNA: TGTGCCACCTATGGCACTGAAGCTTTCTTT. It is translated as CATYGTEAFF.

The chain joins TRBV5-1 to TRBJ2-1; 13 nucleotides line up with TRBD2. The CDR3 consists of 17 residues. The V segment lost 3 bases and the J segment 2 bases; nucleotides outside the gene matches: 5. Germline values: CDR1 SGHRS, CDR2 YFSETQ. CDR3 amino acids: CASSWTSGSPAYNEQFF. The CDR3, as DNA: TGCGCCAGCAGCTGGACTAGCGGGAGTCCCGCCTACAATGAGCAGTTCTTC.

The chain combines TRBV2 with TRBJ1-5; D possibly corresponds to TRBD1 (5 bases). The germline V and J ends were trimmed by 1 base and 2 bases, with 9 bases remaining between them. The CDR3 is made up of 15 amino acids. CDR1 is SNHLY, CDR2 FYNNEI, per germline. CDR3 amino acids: CASSEEETGNQPQHF. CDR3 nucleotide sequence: TGTGCCAGCAGTGAAGAGGAGACAGGCAATCAGCCCCAGCATTTT.

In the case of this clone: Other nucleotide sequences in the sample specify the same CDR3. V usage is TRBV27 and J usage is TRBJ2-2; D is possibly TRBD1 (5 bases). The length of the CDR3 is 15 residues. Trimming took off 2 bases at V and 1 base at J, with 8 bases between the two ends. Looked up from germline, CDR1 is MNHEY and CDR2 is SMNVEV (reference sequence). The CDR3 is CASSLGRGNTGELFF. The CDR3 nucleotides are TGTGCCAGCAGTTTAGGAAGGGGGAACACCGGGGAGCTGTTTTTT.

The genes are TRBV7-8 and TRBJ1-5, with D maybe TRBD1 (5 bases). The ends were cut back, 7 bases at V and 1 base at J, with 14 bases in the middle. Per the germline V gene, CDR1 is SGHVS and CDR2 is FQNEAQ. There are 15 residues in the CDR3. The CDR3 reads CASTLGGSSNQPQHF. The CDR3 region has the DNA TGTGCCAGCACCCTGGGGGGTTCCAGCAATCAGCCCCAGCATTTT.

The CDR3, as DNA: TGTGCCAGCAGCTTGGGACGGAGTGAACCCCAGCATTTT. Protein sequence: CASSLGRSEPQHF. V and J are TRBV5-8 and TRBJ1-5; no definite D call. This CDR3 contains 13 residues. Per germline, CDR1 SGHTS and CDR2 YDEGEE. Trimming pared 0 bases from V and 10 bases from J, leaving 11 bases between. The entire variable domain, with the rest obtained from reference TRBV5-8 and TRBJ1-5, is as follows: EAGVTQSPTHLIKTRGQQATLRCSPISGHTSVYWYQQALGLGLQFLLWYDEGEERNRGNFPPRFSGRQFPNYSSELNVNALELEDSALYLCASSLGRSEPQHFGDGTRLSIL.

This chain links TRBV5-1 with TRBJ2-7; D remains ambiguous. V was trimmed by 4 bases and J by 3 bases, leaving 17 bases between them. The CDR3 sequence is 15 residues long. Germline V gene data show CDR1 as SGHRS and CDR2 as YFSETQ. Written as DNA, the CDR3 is TGCGCCAGCAGCGTCGGCGGCGTCTCAAACTACGAGCAGTACTTC. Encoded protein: CASSVGGVSNYEQYF.

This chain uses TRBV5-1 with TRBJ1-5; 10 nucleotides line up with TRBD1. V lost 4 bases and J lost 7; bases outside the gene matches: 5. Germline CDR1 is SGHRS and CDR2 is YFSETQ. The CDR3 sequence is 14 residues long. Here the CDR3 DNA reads TGCGCCAGCAGCCCGGGGGACAGGGGCCAGCCCCAGCATTTT. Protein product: CASSPGDRGQPQHF.

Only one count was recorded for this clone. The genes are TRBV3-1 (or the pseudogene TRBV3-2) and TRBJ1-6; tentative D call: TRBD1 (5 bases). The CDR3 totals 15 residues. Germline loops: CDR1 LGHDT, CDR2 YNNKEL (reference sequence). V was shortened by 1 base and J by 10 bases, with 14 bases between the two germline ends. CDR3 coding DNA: TGTGCCAGCAGCCAAGGTTCAGGGATAGGATCACCCCTCCACTTT. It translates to CASSQGSGIGSPLHF.

CDR3 nucleotides: TGTGCCAGCAGTTACTCGAGGACAGGTTATAATTCACCCCTCCACTTT. Amino acid sequence: CASSYSRTGYNSPLHF. V usage is TRBV6-5 and J usage is TRBJ1-6; TRBD1 matches at 7 bases. The J segment lost 4 bases and the V segment lost 0 bases, leaving 3 bases of the junction unmatched. The CDR3 runs 16 residues. The germline gives CDR1 MNHEY, CDR2 SVGAGI.